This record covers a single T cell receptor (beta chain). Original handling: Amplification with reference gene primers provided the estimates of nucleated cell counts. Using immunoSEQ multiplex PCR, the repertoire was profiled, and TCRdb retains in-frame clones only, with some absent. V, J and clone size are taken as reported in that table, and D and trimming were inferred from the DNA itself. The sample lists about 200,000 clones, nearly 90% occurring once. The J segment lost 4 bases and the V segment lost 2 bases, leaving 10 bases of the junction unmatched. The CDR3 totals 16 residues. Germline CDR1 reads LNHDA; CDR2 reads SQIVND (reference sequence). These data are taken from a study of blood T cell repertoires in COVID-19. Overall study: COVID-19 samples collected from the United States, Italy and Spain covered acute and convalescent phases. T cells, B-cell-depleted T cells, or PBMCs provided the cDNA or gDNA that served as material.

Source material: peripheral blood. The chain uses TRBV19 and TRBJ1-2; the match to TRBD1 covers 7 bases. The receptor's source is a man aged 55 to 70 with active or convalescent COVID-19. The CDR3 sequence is CASSINSGTAIYGYTF. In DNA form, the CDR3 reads TGTGCCAGTAGTATAAACTCCGGGACAGCTATCTATGGCTACACCTTC. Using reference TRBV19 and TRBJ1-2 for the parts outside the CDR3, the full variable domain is DGGITQSPKYLFRKEGQNVTLSCEQNLNHDAMYWYRQDPGQGLRLIYYSQIVNDFQKGDIAEGYSVSREKKESFPLTVTSAQKNPTAFYLCASSINSGTAIYGYTFGSGTRLTVV.